This TCR beta chain was recorded in a study of memory CD4+ T cells and cytomegalovirus serostatus. This clone came up a few times. The table came from immunoSEQ multiplex PCR; TCRdb's copy has only in-frame clones and leaves some out. The data show about 56,000 clones, with around three quarters seen just once and more than 2.5% held by the top ten. Single viable CD3+CD4+CD8-CD45RO+ cells were sorted as the memory CD4+ T cells. The sample was memory CD4+ T cells from blood. This receptor was obtained from an adult in good health and CMV-seropositive.

CDR3 DNA sequence: TGTGCCTGGAGACAGGAACGGAACACTGAAGCTTTCTTT. Translating it yields CAWRQERNTEAFF. This chain uses TRBV30 with TRBJ1-1; a possible D gene is TRBD1 (5 bases). CDR3 length: 13 residues. With 3 bases removed from V and 1 base from J, the gap between germline ends came to 9 bases. The germline V gene has CDR1 GTSNPN and CDR2 SVGIG (reference sequence).